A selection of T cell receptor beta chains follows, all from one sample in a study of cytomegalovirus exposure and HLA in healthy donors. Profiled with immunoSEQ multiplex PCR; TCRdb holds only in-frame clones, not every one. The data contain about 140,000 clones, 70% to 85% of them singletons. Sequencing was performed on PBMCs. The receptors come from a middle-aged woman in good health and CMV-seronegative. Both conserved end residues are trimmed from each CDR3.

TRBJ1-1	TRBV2	ASGEQVGTEAF
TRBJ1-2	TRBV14	ASSQRGRPYGYT
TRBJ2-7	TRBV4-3	ASSQGPNSLGYEQY
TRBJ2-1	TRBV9	ASSVDSGRYNEQF
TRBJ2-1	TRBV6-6	ASSYSRTSASNEQF
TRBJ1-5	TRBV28	ASSLGEGSQH
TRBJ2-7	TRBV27	ASFGNGGPYEQY
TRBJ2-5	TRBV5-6	ASSLARRDGEETQY
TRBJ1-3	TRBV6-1	ASSDRGLGNTIY
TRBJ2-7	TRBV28	ASSLYGRAIYEQY
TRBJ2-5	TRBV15	ATSQPPQGPATQY
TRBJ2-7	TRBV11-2	ASSSTGTERYEQY
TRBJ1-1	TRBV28	ASIKGWGRENTEAF
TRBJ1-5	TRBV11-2	ASSSRQGDNQPQH
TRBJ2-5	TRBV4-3	ASSPGLRASSGTQY
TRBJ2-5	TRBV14	ASSQTGQETQY
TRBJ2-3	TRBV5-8	ASSFFGTTDTQY
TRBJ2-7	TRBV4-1	ASSQNSGSSYEQY
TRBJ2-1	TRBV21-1	ASSDRVPLAGVKYEQF
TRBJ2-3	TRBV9	ASSVATGIYDTQY
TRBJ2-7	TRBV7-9	ASSLFPRSGPALYEQY
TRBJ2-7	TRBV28	ASTTWYEQY
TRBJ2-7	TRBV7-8	ASTPGQTTEQY
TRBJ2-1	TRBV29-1	SVDRADEQF
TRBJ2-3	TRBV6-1	ASKQGNADTQY
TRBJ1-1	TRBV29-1	SAEGPVFEAF
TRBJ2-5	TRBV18	ASSPRTGETQY
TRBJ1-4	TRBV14	ASSYTQGFEKLF
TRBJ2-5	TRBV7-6	ASSAKTGLETQY
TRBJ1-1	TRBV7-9	ASSLVVDTAGAKNTEAF
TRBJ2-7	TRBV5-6	ASSSGTGPYEQY
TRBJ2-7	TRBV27	ASKERETYEQY
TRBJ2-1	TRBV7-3	ASSLGTGGNEQF
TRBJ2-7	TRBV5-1	ASSSQISITGTGPSYEQY
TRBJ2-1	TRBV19	ASSVGEGVQF
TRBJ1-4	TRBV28	ATRQMTGGNEKLF
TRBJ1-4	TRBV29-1	SVGGGTGSEKLF
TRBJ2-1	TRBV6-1	ASSELEGRSSYNEQF
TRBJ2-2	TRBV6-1	ASSEGLGFNGELF
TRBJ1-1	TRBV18	ASSPSPGTEAF
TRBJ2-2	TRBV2	ASGSREELF
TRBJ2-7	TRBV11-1	ASSSGPKGIEQY
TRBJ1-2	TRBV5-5	ASSSQGAWYGYT
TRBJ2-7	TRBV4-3	ASSPGTSGIYEQY
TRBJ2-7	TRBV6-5	ASSYSPGHYEQY
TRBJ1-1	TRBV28	ASSWTNRGKAAF
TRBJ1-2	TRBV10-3	ANRDRDSTVVYGYT
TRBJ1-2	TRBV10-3	AISETDRVYGYT
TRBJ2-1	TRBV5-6	ASSSGWGLAGEKQF